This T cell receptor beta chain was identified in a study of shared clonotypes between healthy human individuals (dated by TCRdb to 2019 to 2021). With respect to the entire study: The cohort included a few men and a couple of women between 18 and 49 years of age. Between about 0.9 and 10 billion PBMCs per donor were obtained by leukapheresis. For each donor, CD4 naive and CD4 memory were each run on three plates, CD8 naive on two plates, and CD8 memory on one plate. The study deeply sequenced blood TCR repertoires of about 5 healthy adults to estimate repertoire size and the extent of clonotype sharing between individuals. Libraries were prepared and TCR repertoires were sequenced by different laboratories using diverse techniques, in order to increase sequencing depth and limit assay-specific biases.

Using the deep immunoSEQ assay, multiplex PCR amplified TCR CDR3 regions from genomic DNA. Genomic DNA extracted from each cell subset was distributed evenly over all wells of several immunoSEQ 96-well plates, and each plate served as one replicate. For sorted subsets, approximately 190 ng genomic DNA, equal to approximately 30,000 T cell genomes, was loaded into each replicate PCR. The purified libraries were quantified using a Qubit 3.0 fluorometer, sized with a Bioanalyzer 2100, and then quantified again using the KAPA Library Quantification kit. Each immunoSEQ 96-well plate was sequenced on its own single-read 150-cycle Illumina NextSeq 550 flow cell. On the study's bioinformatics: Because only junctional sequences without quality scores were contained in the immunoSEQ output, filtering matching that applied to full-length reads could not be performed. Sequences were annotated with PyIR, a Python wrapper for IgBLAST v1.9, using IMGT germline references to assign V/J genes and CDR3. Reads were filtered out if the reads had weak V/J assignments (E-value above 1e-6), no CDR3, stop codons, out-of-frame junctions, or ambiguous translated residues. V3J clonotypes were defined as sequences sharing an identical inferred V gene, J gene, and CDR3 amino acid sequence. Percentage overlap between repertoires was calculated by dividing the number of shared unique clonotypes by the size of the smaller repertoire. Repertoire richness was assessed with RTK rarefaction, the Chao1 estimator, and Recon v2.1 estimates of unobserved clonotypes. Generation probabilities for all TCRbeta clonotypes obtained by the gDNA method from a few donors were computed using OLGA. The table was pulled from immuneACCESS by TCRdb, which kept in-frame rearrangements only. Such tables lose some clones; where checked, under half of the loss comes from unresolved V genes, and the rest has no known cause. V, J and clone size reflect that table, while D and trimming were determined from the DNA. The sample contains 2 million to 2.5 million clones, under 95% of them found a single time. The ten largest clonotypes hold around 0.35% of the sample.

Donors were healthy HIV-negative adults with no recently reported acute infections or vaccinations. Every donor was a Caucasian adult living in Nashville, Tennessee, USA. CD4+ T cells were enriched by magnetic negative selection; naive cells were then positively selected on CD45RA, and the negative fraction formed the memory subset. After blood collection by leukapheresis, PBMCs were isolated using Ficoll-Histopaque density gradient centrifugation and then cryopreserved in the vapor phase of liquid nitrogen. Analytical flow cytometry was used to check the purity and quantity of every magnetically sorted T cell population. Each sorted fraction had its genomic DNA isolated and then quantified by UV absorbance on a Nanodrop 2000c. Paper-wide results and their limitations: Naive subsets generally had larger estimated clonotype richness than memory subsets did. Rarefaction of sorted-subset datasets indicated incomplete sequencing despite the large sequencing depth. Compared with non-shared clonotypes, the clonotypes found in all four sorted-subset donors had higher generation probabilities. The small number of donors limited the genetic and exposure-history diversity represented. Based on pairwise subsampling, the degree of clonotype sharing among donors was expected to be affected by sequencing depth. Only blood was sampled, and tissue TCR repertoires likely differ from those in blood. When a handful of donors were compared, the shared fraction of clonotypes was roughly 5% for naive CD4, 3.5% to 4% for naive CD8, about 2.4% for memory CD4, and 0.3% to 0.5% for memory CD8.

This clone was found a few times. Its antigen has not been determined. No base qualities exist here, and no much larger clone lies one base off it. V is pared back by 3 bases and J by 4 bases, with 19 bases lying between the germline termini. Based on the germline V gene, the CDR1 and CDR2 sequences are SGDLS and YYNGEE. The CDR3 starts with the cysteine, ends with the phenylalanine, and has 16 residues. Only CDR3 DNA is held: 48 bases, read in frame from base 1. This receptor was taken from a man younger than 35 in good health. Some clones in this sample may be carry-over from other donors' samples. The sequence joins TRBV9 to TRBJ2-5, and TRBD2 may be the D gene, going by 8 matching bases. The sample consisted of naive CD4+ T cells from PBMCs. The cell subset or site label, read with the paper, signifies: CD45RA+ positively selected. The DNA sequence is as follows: TGTGCCAGCAGCGGCGGACTAGCAGGGGGTGGAGAGACCCAGTACTTC. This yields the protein CASSGGLAGGGETQYF.